This TCR beta chain came from a study of T cells after yellow fever vaccination. This clonotype was observed many times. What it recognizes is unknown. There are 15 residues in the CDR3. Looked up from germline, CDR1 is SEHNR and CDR2 is FQNEAQ (reference sequence). V lost 0 bases and J 10 bases, leaving 16 bases between the germline ends. Each CDR3 protein gets one entry after TCRdb re-called the 5' RACE reads with MiXCR. The table includes 100,000 to 150,000 distinct CDR3 sequences, more than 6% detected once. Findings of the study overall: Post-booster reappearance was seen for most primary-vaccination clones (nearly 97% CD4, around 90% CD8). Peaking on day 5 versus 15, the secondary response was faster but weaker.

This clonotype was obtained from a man aged 18 to 29 who received the YFV17D yellow fever vaccine. The chain employs TRBV7-9 and TRBJ2-1; possible D gene TRBD2, 5 bases. The input for sequencing was CD4+ T cells sorted from PBMCs, taken 10 to 11 days after the first yellow fever vaccination. CDR3 DNA: TGTGCCAGCAGCTTAGCCAGCGGTCGGGTTGGAGAGCAGTTCTTC. Translating gives CASSLASGRVGEQFF.